A single sample gave rise to the 12 T cell receptor beta chains below, sequenced in a study of blood T cell repertoires in COVID-19. Using immunoSEQ multiplex PCR, the repertoire was profiled, and TCRdb retains in-frame clones only, with some absent. The repertoire holds some 200,000 clones, 70% to 90% seen once, with around 4.8% in the top ten. Sequenced material: peripheral blood. The receptors were sampled from a woman between 35 and 50 years old with acute or convalescent COVID-19.

This clone is a singleton in its sample. The rearrangement joins TRBV7-8 to TRBJ1-6; tentatively, D is TRBD1 (5 bases). Germline V gene sequence: CDR1 SGHVS, CDR2 FQNEAQ. The V end was cut by 1 base, the J end by 5 bases, with 9 bases between. The CDR3 contains 15 residues. CDR3 sequence: CASSLVRGNNSPLHF. The CDR3 DNA reads as TGTGCCAGCAGCTTAGTCCGGGGGAATAATTCACCCCTCCACTTT.

The chain joins TRBV27 to TRBJ1-1; the D gene is possibly TRBD1 (5 bases). Trimming cost V 5 bases and J 0 bases, with 10 bases left between them. In germline, CDR1 is MNHEY, CDR2 SMNVEV (reference sequence). The CDR3 contains 14 residues. The CDR3 DNA reads as TGTGCCAGCAGTCCGACAGCAATGAACACTGAAGCTTTCTTT. This gives the protein CASSPTAMNTEAFF.

V is TRBV9 and J is TRBJ1-1; D perhaps matches TRBD1 (5 bases). CDR1 and CDR2 from the germline V gene are SGDLS and YYNGEE. This CDR3 spans 17 amino acids. Trimming took off 0 bases at V and 4 bases at J, with 19 bases between the two ends. The CDR3 DNA sequence: TGTGCCAGCAGCGTAGGGTCGGGTGGAAGGGGAGGCACTGAAGCTTTCTTT. It translates to CASSVGSGGRGGTEAFF.

V and J are TRBV2 and TRBJ1-1; 8 bases fit TRBD1. Germline values: CDR1 SNHLY, CDR2 FYNNEI. The CDR3 covers 15 residues. V lost 3 bases, J lost 4 bases, and 7 bases stayed unmatched. The CDR3 coding sequence is TGTGCCAGCAGTGATCAGGGGGCGCGCCGCACTGAAGCTTTCTTT. This translates into CASSDQGARRTEAFF. The full variable domain, in which reference TRBV2 and TRBJ1-1 provide the parts outside the CDR3, is EPEVTQTPSHQVTQMGQEVILRCVPISNHLYFYWYRQILGQKVEFLVSFYNNEISEKSEIFDDQFSVERPDGSNFTLKIRSTKLEDSAMYFCASSDQGARRTEAFFGQGTRLTVV.

This clone was detected once. The chain links TRBV11-2 to TRBJ1-2; D is unclear. V dropped 0 bases and J dropped 2 bases, with 10 bases sitting between them. Germline V CDR1 and CDR2: SGHAT, FQNNGV. The CDR3 is 15 residues long. The CDR3 protein is CASSLDLGRNYGYTF. CDR3 sequence (DNA): TGTGCCAGCAGCTTAGACCTGGGCAGGAACTATGGCTACACCTTC. Full variable domain (outside the CDR3, taken from reference TRBV11-2 and TRBJ1-2): EAGVAQSPRYKIIEKRQSVAFWCNPISGHATLYWYQQILGQGPKLLIQFQNNGVVDDSQLPKDRFSAERLKGVDSTLKIQPAKLEDSAVYLCASSLDLGRNYGYTFGSGTRLTVV.

This chain uses TRBV7-8 with TRBJ1-1; D not resolved. This CDR3 spans 15 amino acids. V dropped 4 bases and J dropped 3 bases, with 15 bases sitting between them. Germline CDR1 and CDR2: SGHVS and FQNEAQ. CDR3 protein: CASSSTPSRDTEAFF. DNA of the CDR3: TGTGCCAGCAGCTCGACCCCCTCCCGGGACACTGAAGCTTTCTTT. Variable domain in full (rest from reference TRBV7-8 and TRBJ1-1): GAGVSQSPRYKVAKRGQDVALRCDPISGHVSLFWYQQALGQGPEFLTYFQNEAQLDKSGLPSDRFFAERPEGSVSTLKIQRTQQEDSAVYLCASSSTPSRDTEAFFGQGTRLTVV.

V usage is TRBV2 and J usage is TRBJ2-3; D not certain. V was pared by 8 bases and J by 0 bases, with 9 bases between. The CDR3 runs to 13 residues. Germline CDR1 reads SNHLY; CDR2 reads FYNNEI. CDR3 protein: CASAEWSTDTQYF. The CDR3 coding sequence is TGTGCCAGCGCCGAGTGGAGCACAGATACGCAGTATTTT.

The chain uses TRBV7-7 and TRBJ2-5; TRBD2 aligns across 8 bases. CDR3 length: 15 amino acids. Trimming cost V 1 base and J 5 bases; bases outside gene matches: 6. Germline CDR1 is SSHAT and CDR2 is FNYEAQ (reference sequence). CDR3 sequence: CASSLVAGYWETQYF. In DNA form, the CDR3 reads TGTGCCAGCAGCTTAGTAGCGGGGTACTGGGAGACCCAGTACTTC.

J is TRBJ1-1 and V is TRBV10-3, with 10 bases fitting TRBD1. The CDR3 length is 15 residues. CDR1 is ENHRY, CDR2 SYGVKD, per germline. Trimming cost V 10 bases and J 7 bases; bases outside gene matches: 15. The CDR3 here is CATGGDRGPYIEAFF. CDR3 DNA: TGTGCCACAGGGGGTGACAGGGGGCCATATATTGAAGCTTTCTTT.

This clone appeared a single time. The chain uses TRBV7-2 and TRBJ1-2; D gene uncertain. Looked up from germline, CDR1 is SGHTA and CDR2 is FQGNSA. V was cut by 10 bases and J by 4 bases, with 13 bases left in between. The CDR3 is 12 residues long. The CDR3 bases are TGTGCCACCCTCGAGGGTTCCTATGGCTACACCTTC. This codes for CATLEGSYGYTF. Looking up the rest from reference TRBV7-2 and TRBJ1-2 gives the full variable domain: GAGVSQSPSNKVTEKGKDVELRCDPISGHTALYWYRQSLGQGLEFLIYFQGNSAPDKSGLPSDRFSAERTGGSVSTLTIQRTQQEDSAVYLCATLEGSYGYTFGSGTRLTVV.

The CDR3 DNA sequence: TGTGCCAGCCAAAATTTTCAGGGTCGGGCAGATACGCAGTATTTT. Protein product: CASQNFQGRADTQYF. The chain links TRBV6-5 to TRBJ2-3; tentative D call: TRBD1 (5 bases). Germline loops: CDR1 MNHEY, CDR2 SVGAGI. The CDR3 has 15 amino acids. Trimming shortened V by 8 bases and J by 4 bases, and 19 bases separated the two germline ends.

J is TRBJ2-2 and V is TRBV6-5; no clear D. V dropped 5 bases and J dropped 5 bases, with 6 bases sitting between them. This CDR3 spans 12 amino acids. Germline CDR1 is MNHEY and CDR2 is SVGAGI. The CDR3 loop is CASSTQTGELFF. DNA of the CDR3: TGTGCCAGCAGTACTCAAACCGGGGAGCTGTTTTTT.